One sample yielded the 13 T cell receptor beta chains listed below, sequenced in a study of cytomegalovirus exposure and HLA in healthy donors. With 60 Vbeta and 13 Jbeta primers, the PCR was carried out. Sequencing was performed with immunoSEQ multiplex PCR; in TCRdb, only in-frame clones are kept and a portion is missing. The sample contains approximately 100,000 clones, around three quarters of which appear only once. The sequencing sample was made of PBMCs. The source is a young woman in good health and CMV-seropositive.

The V and J genes are TRBV18 and TRBJ1-1, with a tentative D call TRBD1 (5 bases). This CDR3 has 13 amino acids. Germline V gene data show CDR1 as KGHSH and CDR2 as LQKENI. Trimming shortened V by 8 bases and J by 3 bases, and 13 bases separated the two germline ends. For the CDR3, the DNA is TGTGCCAGCCGACAGACCCTTGACACTGAAGCTTTCTTT. Translating gives CASRQTLDTEAFF.

The rearrangement links TRBV5-1 to TRBJ2-1, with 7 bases that match TRBD2. In germline, CDR1 is SGHRS, CDR2 YFSETQ. This CDR3 comprises 16 residues. J was trimmed by 0 bases and V by 4 bases; bases with no gene match: 7. The CDR3 is CASSQTSSSSYNEQFF. In nucleotides, the CDR3 is TGCGCCAGCAGCCAGACTAGCTCAAGCTCCTACAATGAGCAGTTCTTC.

There are a few counts of this clone. The gene calls are TRBV9 and TRBJ1-5; tentatively, D is TRBD1 (5 bases). The germline V and J ends were trimmed by 0 bases and 2 bases, with 9 bases remaining between them. Germline values: CDR1 SGDLS, CDR2 YYNGEE. This CDR3 contains 15 residues. CDR3 nucleotides: TGTGCCAGCAGCGTAGGAACGACAGGCAATCAGCCCCAGCATTTT. As protein: CASSVGTTGNQPQHF.

The CDR3 reads CASKFVTANTGELFF. The CDR3 region has the DNA TGTGCCAGCAAGTTCGTGACAGCGAACACCGGGGAGCTGTTTTTT. The chain combines TRBV2 with TRBJ2-2; the D gene is possibly TRBD1 (5 bases). V dropped 7 bases and J dropped 0 bases, with 12 bases sitting between them. There are 15 residues in the CDR3. In germline, CDR1 is SNHLY, CDR2 FYNNEI.

V and J are TRBV7-9 and TRBJ1-2, with 7 bases that match TRBD1. V shed 6 bases, J shed 7 bases, and the junction held 8 bases outside the gene matches. Looked up from germline, CDR1 is SEHNR and CDR2 is FQNEAQ (reference sequence). The CDR3 spans 13 residues. The CDR3 bases are TGTGCCAGCAGATCTACAGGGGTGGGTGGCTACACCTTC. Translation gives CASRSTGVGGYTF.

The chain carries TRBV28 and TRBJ2-4; 7 nucleotides line up with TRBD1. Germline loops: CDR1 MDHEN, CDR2 SYDVKM. The trim removed 5 bases at V and 15 bases at J, leaving 10 bases unmatched. This CDR3 region has 12 residues. The CDR3 loop is CASSLRPGGLYF. CDR3 DNA sequence: TGTGCCAGCAGTCTCAGGCCAGGGGGTTTGTACTTC.

The chain uses TRBV28 and TRBJ2-7, with D perhaps TRBD1 (5 bases). Germline V gene data show CDR1 as MDHEN and CDR2 as SYDVKM. V shed 2 bases and J shed 0 bases, with 14 bases lying between them. The CDR3 has 16 amino acids. CDR3 nucleotide sequence: TGTGCCAGCAGTTTAGGCTGGGCAGGGCCCTCCTACGAGCAGTACTTC. This translates into CASSLGWAGPSYEQYF.

This clone has a count of ten or more. V is TRBV28 and J is TRBJ1-1; a weak D match, TRBD1 (6 bases). The CDR3 has 14 residues. The V end was cut by 10 bases, the J end by 6 bases, with 21 bases between. The germline gives CDR1 MDHEN, CDR2 SYDVKM. The CDR3 is CATSVEGVSAEAFF. The CDR3 DNA reads as TGTGCCACCAGCGTCGAGGGGGTATCCGCTGAAGCTTTCTTT.

The chain recombines TRBV30 with TRBJ2-5; a possible D gene is TRBD2 (5 bases). The CDR3 is 15 amino acids. Germline V CDR1 and CDR2: GTSNPN, SVGIG (reference sequence). Trimming removed 1 base at V and 5 bases at J, with 17 bases between. CDR3 DNA: TGTGCCTGGAGTGCCAAACGGGGATTCGAGGAGACCCAGTACTTC. Amino acid sequence: CAWSAKRGFEETQYF.

The rearrangement links TRBV2 to TRBJ2-5; a possible D gene is TRBD1 (5 bases). V dropped 6 bases and J dropped 2 bases, with 13 bases sitting between them. CDR3 length: 14 amino acids. Germline V gene data show CDR1 as SNHLY and CDR2 as FYNNEI. CDR3 coding DNA: TGTGCCAGCAGGGCCACAGGACCTCAAGAGACCCAGTACTTC. It yields the protein CASRATGPQETQYF.

As concerns this clone: The junction and the germline gene differ at one end; a read error may be behind it. At the DNA level, this CDR3 is encoded by other sequences in the same sample as well. V usage is TRBV5-1 and J usage is TRBJ1-1; TRBD1 aligns across 11 bases. CDR1 and CDR2 from the germline V gene are SGHRS and YFSETQ. The CDR3 runs to 17 residues. The CDR3 loop reads CASSLGDRGRVNTEAFF. CDR3 coding DNA: TGCGCGAGCAGCTTAGGGGACAGGGGGAGGGTGAACACTGAAGCTTTCTTT.

For the CDR3, the DNA is TGCGCCAGCAGCTGGGCTCCTAGCGGGAGGGCCCAAGAGACCCAGTACTTC. Translated: CASSWAPSGRAQETQYF. The chain is built from TRBV5-1 and TRBJ2-5; 12 bases match TRBD2. Germline V gives CDR1 SGHRS, CDR2 YFSETQ. Trimming took 3 bases from V and 1 from J; bases not matched to a gene: 7. The length of the CDR3 is 17 residues.

V is TRBV7-8 and J is TRBJ1-1; D is ambiguous. Germline V gives CDR1 SGHVS, CDR2 FQNEAQ. With 0 bases removed from V and 6 bases from J, the gap between germline ends came to 11 bases. This CDR3 has 14 residues. The CDR3 protein is CASSLAVGRSEAFF. DNA of the CDR3: TGTGCCAGCAGCTTAGCCGTAGGGAGGTCTGAAGCTTTCTTT.